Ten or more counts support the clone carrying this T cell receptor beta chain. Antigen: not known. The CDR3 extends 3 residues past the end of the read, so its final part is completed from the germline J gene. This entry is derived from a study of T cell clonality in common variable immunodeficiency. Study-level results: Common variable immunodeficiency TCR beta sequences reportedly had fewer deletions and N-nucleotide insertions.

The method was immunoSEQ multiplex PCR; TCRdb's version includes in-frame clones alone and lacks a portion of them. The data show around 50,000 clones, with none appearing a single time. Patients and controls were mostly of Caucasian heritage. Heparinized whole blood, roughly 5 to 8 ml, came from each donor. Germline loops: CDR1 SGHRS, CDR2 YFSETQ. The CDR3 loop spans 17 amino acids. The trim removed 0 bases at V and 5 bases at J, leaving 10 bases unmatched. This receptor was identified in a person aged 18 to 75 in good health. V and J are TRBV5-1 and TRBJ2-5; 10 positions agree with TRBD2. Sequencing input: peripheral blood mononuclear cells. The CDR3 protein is CASSLAISGGVKETQYF. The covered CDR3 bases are TGCGCCAGCAGCTTGGCCATCAGCGGGGGGGTTAAGGAGACC.